These T cell receptor beta chains were read from a single sample in a study of blood T cell repertoires in COVID-19. Generated by immunoSEQ multiplex PCR, the TCRdb table keeps only in-frame clones and is missing some. The data show hundreds of thousands of clones, with roughly 90% seen just once and 1.2% held by the top ten. The material sequenced was peripheral blood. The receptors come from a middle-aged man with acute or convalescent COVID-19. The CDR3 runs from the conserved cysteine through the conserved F or W. D genes are given only for firm matches. Size values are once, few and many counts, or a class for expanded clones, and some rows have none.

TRBV28	.	.	TRBJ1-3	TGTGCCAGCAGTTTGGGGCCGGGAAACACCATATATTTT	CASSLGPGNTIYF
TRBV7-9	.	.	TRBJ2-1	TGTGCCAGCAGCTTAGAGGCCTTCCCGGGAGTCGGTTTTGTCAATGAGCAGTTCTTC	CASSLEAFPGVGFVNEQFF
TRBV7-2	.	TRBD2	TRBJ2-3	TGTGCCAGCAGCTTAACGGGGGGGGCCGGCACAGATACGCAGTATTTT	CASSLTGGAGTDTQYF
TRBV4-2	.	.	TRBJ1-1	TGTGCCAGCAGCCACGAGGAGGGAACCCGGAACACTGAAGCTTTCTTT	CASSHEEGTRNTEAFF
TRBV9	.	TRBD2	TRBJ2-5	TGTGCCAGCAGCGTAGGAGCGGGGGGGCATCTAGAGACCCAGTACTTC	CASSVGAGGHLETQYF
TRBV28	.	.	TRBJ1-2	TGTGCCAGCAGCCGAGGACAGCACTATGGCTACACCTTC	CASSRGQHYGYTF
TRBV5-1	.	.	TRBJ2-6	TGCGCCAGCGAGAGGGTAGGCTCTGGGGCCAACGTCCTGACTTTC	CASERVGSGANVLTF
TRBV3-1/TRBV3-2	.	TRBD1	TRBJ1-1	TGTGCCAGCAGCCAAGCCGGACAGGGTACTGAAGCTTTCTTT	CASSQAGQGTEAFF
TRBV9	.	.	TRBJ2-2	TGTGCCAGCACCGTAAATACTTTGAACACCGGGGAGCTGTTTTTT	CASTVNTLNTGELFF
TRBV10-3	.	.	TRBJ1-2	TGTGCCATCAGTGAGGCGACAGGTAGCTATGGCTACACCTTC	CAISEATGSYGYTF
TRBV6-2/TRBV6-3	.	TRBD2	TRBJ2-2	TGTGCCAGCAGTTCTAGCGGGGGGGATGTCGGGGAGCTGTTTTTT	CASSSSGGDVGELFF
TRBV9	.	TRBD1	TRBJ1-6	TGTGCCACCAGAGAGGGGGCAAACCTTAATTCACCCCTCCACTTT	CATREGANLNSPLHF
TRBV5-6	.	.	TRBJ2-5	TGTGCCAGCAGCTTTATCAGGGAACCCCAAGAGACCCAGTACTTC	CASSFIREPQETQYF
TRBV27	.	.	TRBJ1-4	TGTGCCAGCAGTCCCCCCGGAGGGGAAAAACTGTTTTTT	CASSPPGGEKLFF
TRBV14	.	.	TRBJ2-1	TGTGCCAGCAGCCGCCATAGGGTTCTGAGGGGAGGCCGTGACAATGAGCAGTTCTTC	CASSRHRVLRGGRDNEQFF
TRBV5-4	.	.	TRBJ1-2	TGTGCCAGCAGCCTCCCCCCGGGGGATGGCTACACCTTC	CASSLPPGDGYTF
TRBV20-1	few	TRBD1	TRBJ2-7	TGCAGTGCTAGTGATACGGGACAGGGGGCCTACGAGCAGTACTTC	CSASDTGQGAYEQYF
TRBV29-1	.	.	TRBJ2-3	TGCAGCGTCCCAGCCCTTAGCCCGGCGGTAGATACGCAGTATTTT	CSVPALSPAVDTQYF
TRBV5-1	.	TRBD1	TRBJ2-3	TGCGCCAGCATCCCAGGGGGATTATCATCTGATACGCAGTATTTT	CASIPGGLSSDTQYF
TRBV11-2	.	TRBD2	TRBJ2-2	TGTGCCAGCAGCACACTAGCGGGGAACACCGGGGAGCTGTTTTTT	CASSTLAGNTGELFF
TRBV7-3	.	.	TRBJ2-4	TGTGCCAGCAGCCCCAACCCGGGGGACATTCAGTACTTC	CASSPNPGDIQYF
TRBV7-9	.	.	TRBJ1-2	TGTGCCAGCAGCTTAACCGGCAGAGACTCCTATGGCTACACCTTC	CASSLTGRDSYGYTF